The T cell receptor beta chain described here comes from a study of T cell changes during pregnancy in multiple sclerosis (dated by TCRdb to the late 2010s). Study-wide context: The study examined how the T cell repertoire changed over the course of pregnancy in women with multiple sclerosis.

From V the trimming removes 7 bases and from J it removes 8 bases, while the gene matches leave 18 bases of the junction unaccounted for. Including cysteine and phenylalanine, the CDR3 has 16 amino acids. The kept DNA is CDR3 alone, 48 bases in frame from the first base. CDR1 SEHNR and CDR2 FQNEAQ were looked up in the germline V gene (reference sequence). Receptor libraries were prepared by the immunoSEQ multiplex PCR assay. TCRdb took this table from immuneACCESS and kept in-frame rearrangements with V and J called. Such tables lack part of the clones; where checked against another copy, unresolved V genes explain under half of the gap, and the rest is unexplained. The sample table records roughly 53,000 clones; about 88% of these occur just once. The top ten clones comprise approximately 2.8% of the sample. Notes on this clone: Its specific antigen is unknown. Base qualities were left out, and no much larger clone turns up one base away.

The sequencing here drew on CD8+ T cells from peripheral blood mononuclear cells, taken before pregnancy. The clonotype comes from a female donor with multiple sclerosis, enrolled in a pregnancy study. The chain employs TRBV7-9 and TRBJ1-2; 8 central bases correspond to TRBD1. The nucleotides read TGTGCCAGCACCCATAGCTTGACACAGGGGGTAAAAGGCTACACCTTC. Translated, it reads CASTHSLTQGVKGYTF.